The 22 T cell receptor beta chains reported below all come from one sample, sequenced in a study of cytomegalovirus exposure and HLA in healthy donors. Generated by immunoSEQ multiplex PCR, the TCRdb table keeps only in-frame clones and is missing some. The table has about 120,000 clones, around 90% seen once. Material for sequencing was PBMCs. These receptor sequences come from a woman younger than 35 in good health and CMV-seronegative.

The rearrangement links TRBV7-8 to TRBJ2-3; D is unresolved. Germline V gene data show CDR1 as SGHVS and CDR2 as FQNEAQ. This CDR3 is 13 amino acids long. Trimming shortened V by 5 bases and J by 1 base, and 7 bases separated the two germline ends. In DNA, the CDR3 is TGTGCCAGCAGCGGAACAGGCACAGATACGCAGTATTTT. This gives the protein CASSGTGTDTQYF.

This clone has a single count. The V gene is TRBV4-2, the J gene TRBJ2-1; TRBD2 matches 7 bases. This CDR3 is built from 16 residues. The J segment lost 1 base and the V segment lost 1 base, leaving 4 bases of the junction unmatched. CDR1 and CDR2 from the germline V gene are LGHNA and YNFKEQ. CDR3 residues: CASSQGRGGSYNEQFF. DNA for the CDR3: TGTGCCAGCAGCCAAGGGCGCGGGGGTTCCTACAATGAGCAGTTCTTC.

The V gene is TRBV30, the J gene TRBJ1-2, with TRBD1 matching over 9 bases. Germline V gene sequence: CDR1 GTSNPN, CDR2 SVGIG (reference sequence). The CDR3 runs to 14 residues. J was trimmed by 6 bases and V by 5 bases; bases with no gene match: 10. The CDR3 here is CAWQHGTGSNGYTF. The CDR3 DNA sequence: TGTGCCTGGCAACATGGGACAGGGTCGAATGGCTACACCTTC.

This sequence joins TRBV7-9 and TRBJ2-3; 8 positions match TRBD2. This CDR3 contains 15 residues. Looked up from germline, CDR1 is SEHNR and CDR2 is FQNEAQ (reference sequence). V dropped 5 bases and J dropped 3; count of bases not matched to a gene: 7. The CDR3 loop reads CASSTGLVRTDTQYF. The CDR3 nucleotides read TGTGCCAGCAGCACGGGACTAGTTCGTACAGATACGCAGTATTTT. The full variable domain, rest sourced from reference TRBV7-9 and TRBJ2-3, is DTGVSQNPRHKITKRGQNVTFRCDPISEHNRLYWYRQTLGQGPEFLTYFQNEAQLEKSRLLSDRFSAERPKGSFSTLEIQRTEQGDSAMYLCASSTGLVRTDTQYFGPGTRLTVL.

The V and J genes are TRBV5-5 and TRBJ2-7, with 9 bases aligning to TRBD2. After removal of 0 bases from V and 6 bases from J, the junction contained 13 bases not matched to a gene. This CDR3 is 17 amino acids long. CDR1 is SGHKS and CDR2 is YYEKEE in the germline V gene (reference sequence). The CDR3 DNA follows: TGTGCCAGCAGCTTGGGAGCGGGAGGTGGCCTCTACGGCGAGCAGTACTTC. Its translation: CASSLGAGGGLYGEQYF.

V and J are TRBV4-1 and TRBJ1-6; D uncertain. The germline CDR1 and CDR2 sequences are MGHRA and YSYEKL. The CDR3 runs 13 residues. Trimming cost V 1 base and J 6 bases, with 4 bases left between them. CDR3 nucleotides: TGCGCCAGCAGCCAAGTCTCTAATTCACCCCTCCACTTT. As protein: CASSQVSNSPLHF.

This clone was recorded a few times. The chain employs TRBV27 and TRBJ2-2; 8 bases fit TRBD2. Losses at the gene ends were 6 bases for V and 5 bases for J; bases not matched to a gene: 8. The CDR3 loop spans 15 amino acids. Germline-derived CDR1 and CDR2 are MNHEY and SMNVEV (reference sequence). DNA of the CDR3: TGTGCCAGCAGCCCTCGGGGACTAGTGACCGGGGAGCTGTTTTTT. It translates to CASSPRGLVTGELFF.

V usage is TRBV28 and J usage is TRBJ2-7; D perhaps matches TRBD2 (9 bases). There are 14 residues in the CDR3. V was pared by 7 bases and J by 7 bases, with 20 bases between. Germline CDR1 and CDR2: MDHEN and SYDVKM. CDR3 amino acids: CASTRGGQAREQYF. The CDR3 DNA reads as TGTGCCAGCACGCGGGGGGGACAGGCTAGGGAGCAGTACTTC.

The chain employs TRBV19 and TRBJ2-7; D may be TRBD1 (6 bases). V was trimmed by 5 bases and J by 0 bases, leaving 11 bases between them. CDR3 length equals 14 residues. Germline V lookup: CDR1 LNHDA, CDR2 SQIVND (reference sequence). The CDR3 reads CASSPNRVSYEQYF. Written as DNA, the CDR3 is TGTGCCAGTAGTCCGAACAGGGTCTCCTACGAGCAGTACTTC.

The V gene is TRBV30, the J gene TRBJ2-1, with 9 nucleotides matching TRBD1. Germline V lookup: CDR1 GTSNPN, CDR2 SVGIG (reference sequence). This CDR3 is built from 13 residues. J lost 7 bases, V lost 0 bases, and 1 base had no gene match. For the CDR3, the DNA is TGTGCCTGGAGTGTCGACAGGGGGAATGAGCAGTTCTTC. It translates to CAWSVDRGNEQFF. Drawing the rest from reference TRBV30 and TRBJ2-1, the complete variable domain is SQTIHQWPATLVQPVGSPLSLECTVEGTSNPNLYWYRQAAGRGLQLLFYSVGIGQISSEVPQNLSASRPQDRQFILSSKKLLLSDSGFYLCAWSVDRGNEQFFGPGTRLTVL.

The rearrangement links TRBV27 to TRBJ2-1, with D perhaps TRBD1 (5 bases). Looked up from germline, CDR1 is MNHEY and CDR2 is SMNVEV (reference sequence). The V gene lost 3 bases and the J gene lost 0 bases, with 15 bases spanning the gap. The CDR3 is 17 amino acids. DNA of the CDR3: TGTGCCAGCAGTTTTGATGTGGGGCCCAGCTCCTACAATGAGCAGTTCTTC. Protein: CASSFDVGPSSYNEQFF.

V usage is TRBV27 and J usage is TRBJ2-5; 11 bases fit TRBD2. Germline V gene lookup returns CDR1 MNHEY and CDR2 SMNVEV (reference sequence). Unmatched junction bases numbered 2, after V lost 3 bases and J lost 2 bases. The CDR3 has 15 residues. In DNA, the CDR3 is TGTGCCAGCAGTTTCGGGACTAGCGGACAAGAGACCCAGTACTTC. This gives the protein CASSFGTSGQETQYF.

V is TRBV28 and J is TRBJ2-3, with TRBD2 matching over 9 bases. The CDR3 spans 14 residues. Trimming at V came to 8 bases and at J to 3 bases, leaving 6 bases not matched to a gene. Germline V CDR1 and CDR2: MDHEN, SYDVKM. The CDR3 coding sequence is TGTGCCAGCCAAGCGGGGGGTCGTACAGATACGCAGTATTTT. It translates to CASQAGGRTDTQYF.

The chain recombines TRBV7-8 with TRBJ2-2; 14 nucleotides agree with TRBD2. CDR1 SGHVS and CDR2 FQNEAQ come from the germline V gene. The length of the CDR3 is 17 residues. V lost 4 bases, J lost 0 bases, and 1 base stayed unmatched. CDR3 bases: TGTGCCAGCAGCTCGACTAGCGGGGGGGCGAACACCGGGGAGCTGTTTTTT. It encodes CASSSTSGGANTGELFF.

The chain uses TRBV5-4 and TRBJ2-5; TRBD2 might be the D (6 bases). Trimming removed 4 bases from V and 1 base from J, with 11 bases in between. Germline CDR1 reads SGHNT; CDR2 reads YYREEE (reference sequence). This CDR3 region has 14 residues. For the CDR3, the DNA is TGTGCCAGCAGCCCGGGCGGGGCCCAAGAGACCCAGTACTTC. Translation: CASSPGGAQETQYF.

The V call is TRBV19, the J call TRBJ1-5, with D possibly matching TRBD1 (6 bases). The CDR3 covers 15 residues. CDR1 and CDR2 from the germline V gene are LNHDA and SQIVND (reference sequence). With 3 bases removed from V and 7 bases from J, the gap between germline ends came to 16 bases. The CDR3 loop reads CASSIGRGIGQPQHF. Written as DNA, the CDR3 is TGTGCCAGTAGTATCGGAAGGGGGATTGGGCAGCCCCAGCATTTT.

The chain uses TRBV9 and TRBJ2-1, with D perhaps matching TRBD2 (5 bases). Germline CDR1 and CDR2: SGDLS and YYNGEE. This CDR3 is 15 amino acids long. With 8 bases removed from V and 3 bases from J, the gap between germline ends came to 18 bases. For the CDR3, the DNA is TGTGCCAGTACTAGTACAGAAACAATCTACAATGAGCAGTTCTTC. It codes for CASTSTETIYNEQFF.

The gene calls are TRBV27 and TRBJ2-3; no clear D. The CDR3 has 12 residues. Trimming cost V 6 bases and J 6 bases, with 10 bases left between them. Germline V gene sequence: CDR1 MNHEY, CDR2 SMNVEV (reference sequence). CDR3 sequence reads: CASRASRDTQYF. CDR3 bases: TGTGCCAGCAGGGCCTCTAGGGATACGCAGTATTTT.

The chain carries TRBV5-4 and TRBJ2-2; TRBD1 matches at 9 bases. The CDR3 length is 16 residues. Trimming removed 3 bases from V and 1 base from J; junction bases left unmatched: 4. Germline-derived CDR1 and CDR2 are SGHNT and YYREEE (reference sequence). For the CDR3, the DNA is TGTGCCAGCAGCTCACCGGGACAGGGGAACACCGGGGAGCTGTTTTTT. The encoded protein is CASSSPGQGNTGELFF.

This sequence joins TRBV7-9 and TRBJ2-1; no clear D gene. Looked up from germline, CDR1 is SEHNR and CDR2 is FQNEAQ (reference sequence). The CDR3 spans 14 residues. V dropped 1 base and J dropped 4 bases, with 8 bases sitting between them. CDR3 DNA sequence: TGTGCCAGCAGCTTAGTACCAGGATACAATGAGCAGTTCTTC. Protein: CASSLVPGYNEQFF. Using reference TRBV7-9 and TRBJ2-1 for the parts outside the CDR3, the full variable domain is DTGVSQNPRHKITKRGQNVTFRCDPISEHNRLYWYRQTLGQGPEFLTYFQNEAQLEKSRLLSDRFSAERPKGSFSTLEIQRTEQGDSAMYLCASSLVPGYNEQFFGPGTRLTVL.

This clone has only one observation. For the CDR3, the DNA is TGTGCCAGCACCCTAGGCCTTGAAGCTTTCTTT. Protein sequence: CASTLGLEAFF. This chain links TRBV7-9 with TRBJ1-1; the D is unclear. The CDR3 totals 11 residues. Germline assignment: CDR1 SEHNR and CDR2 FQNEAQ (reference sequence). Trimming pared 7 bases from V and 7 bases from J, leaving 10 bases between. Supplemented by reference TRBV7-9 and TRBJ1-1, the full variable domain reads DTGVSQNPRHKITKRGQNVTFRCDPISEHNRLYWYRQTLGQGPEFLTYFQNEAQLEKSRLLSDRFSAERPKGSFSTLEIQRTEQGDSAMYLCASTLGLEAFFGQGTRLTVV.

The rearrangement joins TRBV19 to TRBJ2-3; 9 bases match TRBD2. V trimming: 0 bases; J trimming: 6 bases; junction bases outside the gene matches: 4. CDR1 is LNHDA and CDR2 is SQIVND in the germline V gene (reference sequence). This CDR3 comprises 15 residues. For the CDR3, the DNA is TGTGCCAGTAGTATAGAGTTCCTAGCGGGGGATACGCAGTATTTT. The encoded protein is CASSIEFLAGDTQYF.